This T cell receptor beta chain was captured in a study of shared T cell receptors in the human thymus. The germline gives CDR1 MNHNS, CDR2 SASEGT. This CDR3 region has 17 residues. J lost 2 bases, V lost 4 bases, and 7 bases had no gene match. Sequenced by immunoSEQ multiplex PCR; TCRdb stores in-frame clones only, minus some. The data contain 600,000 or so clones, about 90% of them seen just once; the ten biggest clones take up roughly 0.0089%. This sample was also put to use in a study of human thymus T cells. From that report: There appeared to be biased usage of V and J genes in thymic and blood repertoires.

Sequenced sample: thymocytes. This receptor was taken from a boy in the first two years of life with a congenital heart defect. The V and J genes are TRBV6-1 and TRBJ2-6, with 8 positions matching TRBD2. In DNA form, the CDR3 reads TGTGCCAGCAGTGGAGGCGGGGGGCCCCCTGGGGCCAACGTCCTGACTTTC. Its protein is CASSGGGGPPGANVLTF.